This entry lists 22 T cell receptor beta chains sequenced from one sample in a study of long-term antiretroviral therapy in people with HIV. Sequencing relied on immunoSEQ assay v3.0, run at survey level. This table comes from immunoSEQ multiplex PCR, and its TCRdb copy is limited to in-frame clones, with some not included. The sample yields about 18,000 clones, about four fifths seen once. The specimen was unsorted PBMCs, collected 0.6 years after starting antiretroviral therapy. All receptors come from a young woman with HIV.

The V call is TRBV28, the J call TRBJ2-7, with 11 bases matching TRBD2. V was pared by 7 bases and J by 9 bases, with 8 bases of the junction left unmatched. The CDR3 runs to 13 residues. Germline values: CDR1 MDHEN, CDR2 SYDVKM. CDR3 protein: CASTSLAGALQYF. In DNA, the CDR3 is TGTGCCAGCACATCACTAGCGGGAGCTTTGCAGTACTTC.

The chain employs TRBV23-1 and TRBJ1-2; no definite D call. TRBV23-1 is assigned to the ORF class and has an uncertain function. This CDR3 is built from 16 residues. Trimming shortened V by 5 bases and J by 8 bases, and 24 bases separated the two germline ends. CDR3 nucleotide sequence: TGCGCCAGCAGTTTCAGTGCCGATGGGAGTATTAGCGGCTACACCTTC. The encoded protein is CASSFSADGSISGYTF.

V is TRBV7-6 and J is TRBJ1-5; D remains unclear. Trimming took off 3 bases at V and 0 bases at J, with 21 bases between the two ends. The CDR3 length is 19 residues. Per the germline V gene, CDR1 is SGHVS and CDR2 is FNYEAQ. The CDR3 DNA reads TGTGCCAGCAGCTTTTCGGCAGCCTTCGATTCCTATAGCAATCAGCCCCAGCATTTT. Translated: CASSFSAAFDSYSNQPQHF.

This rearrangement joins TRBV19 to TRBJ1-5; possibly TRBD1 for D (5 bases). The V end lost 3 bases, the J end lost 3 bases, and 9 bases lay between the germline ends. CDR3 length: 14 residues. CDR1 and CDR2 (germline): LNHDA, SQIVND (reference sequence). CDR3 nucleotide sequence: TGTGCCAGTAGTATCGCAGGGATCAATCAGCCCCAGCATTTT. Residues: CASSIAGINQPQHF.

The chain links TRBV6-4 to TRBJ1-1; tentatively, D is TRBD1 (6 bases). This CDR3 spans 15 amino acids. Trimming removed 5 bases from V and 0 bases from J, with 13 bases in between. Germline assignment: CDR1 MRHNA and CDR2 SNTAGT. CDR3 nucleotides: TGTGCCAGCAGTATCTCGGGACATCTGAACACTGAAGCTTTCTTT. Encoded protein: CASSISGHLNTEAFF.

J is TRBJ2-2 and V is TRBV6-6; D remains unclear. V was cut by 2 bases and J by 10 bases, with 8 bases left in between. The CDR3 totals 12 residues. CDR1 MNHNY and CDR2 SVGAGI come from the germline V gene (reference sequence). The CDR3 DNA reads as TGTGCCAGCAGTTACCCAGGCCTGGAGCTGTTTTTT. It specifies CASSYPGLELFF.

This rearrangement joins TRBV7-3 to TRBJ2-3; the match to TRBD2 covers 8 bases. The V gene end was trimmed by 5 bases and the J gene end by 6 bases; junction bases not matched to a gene: 10. The CDR3 contains 15 residues. The germline CDR1 and CDR2 sequences are SGHTA and FQGTGA. This CDR3 is CASSPGLALRDTQYF. In DNA, the CDR3 is TGTGCCAGCAGCCCCGGACTAGCCCTACGCGATACGCAGTATTTT. The full variable domain, its missing parts supplied by reference TRBV7-3 and TRBJ2-3, is GAGVSQTPSNKVTEKGKYVELRCDPISGHTALYWYRQSLGQGPEFLIYFQGTGAADDSGLPNDRFFAVRPEGSVSTLKIQRTERGDSAVYLCASSPGLALRDTQYFGPGTRLTVL.

This chain joins TRBV2 and TRBJ1-2, with 7 bases fitting TRBD1. The CDR3 spans 16 residues. Per the germline V gene, CDR1 is SNHLY and CDR2 is FYNNEI. The V gene end was trimmed by 0 bases and the J gene end by 0 bases; junction bases not matched to a gene: 4. The CDR3 sequence is CASSEALTGPNYGYTF. The CDR3 DNA reads as TGTGCCAGCAGTGAAGCGTTGACAGGGCCTAACTATGGCTACACCTTC.

The rearrangement joins TRBV19 to TRBJ1-2; TRBD1 is a possible D gene (5 bases). V dropped 3 bases and J dropped 2 bases, with 7 bases sitting between them. Germline assignment: CDR1 LNHDA and CDR2 SQIVND (reference sequence). CDR3 length: 13 residues. The CDR3 DNA reads as TGTGCCAGTAGTATGACAGCGAACTATGGCTACACCTTC. This gives the protein CASSMTANYGYTF.

Notes on this clone: The sample has other DNA sequences that encode this CDR3 too. The J gene is TRBJ1-1, the V gene TRBV19; a possible D gene is TRBD1 (6 bases). Per germline, CDR1 LNHDA and CDR2 SQIVND (reference sequence). The length of the CDR3 is 14 residues. V was shortened by 1 base and J by 5 bases, with 11 bases between the two germline ends. The CDR3 DNA reads as TGTGCCAGTAGTATAGGTCAGGGGTGGACTGAAGCTTTCTTT. Protein: CASSIGQGWTEAFF.

The chain carries TRBV2 and TRBJ2-2; 7 bases align to TRBD1. Looked up from germline, CDR1 is SNHLY and CDR2 is FYNNEI. Trimming at V came to 3 bases and at J to 5 bases, leaving 9 bases not matched to a gene. The CDR3 runs to 16 residues. The CDR3 loop reads CASSERGREWTGELFF. The CDR3 coding sequence is TGTGCCAGCAGTGAGAGGGGGCGCGAGTGGACCGGGGAGCTGTTTTTT.

The chain employs TRBV5-4 and TRBJ2-1; D perhaps matches TRBD1 (6 bases). Germline CDR1 reads SGHNT; CDR2 reads YYREEE (reference sequence). V was shortened by 4 bases and J by 4 bases, with 12 bases between the two germline ends. The CDR3 is 14 amino acids. The CDR3 region is CASSLEDRYNEQFF. The CDR3 DNA follows: TGTGCCAGCAGCCTAGAGGACAGATACAATGAGCAGTTCTTC. Variable domain in full (rest from reference TRBV5-4 and TRBJ2-1): ETGVTQSPTHLIKTRGQQVTLRCSSQSGHNTVSWYQQALGQGPQFIFQYYREEENGRGNFPPRFSGLQFPNYSSELNVNALELDDSALYLCASSLEDRYNEQFFGPGTRLTVL.

This clone was detected only once. V gene TRBV10-1 combines with J gene TRBJ2-5; 8 bases match TRBD2. This CDR3 is built from 15 residues. V shed 2 bases and J 5 bases; nucleotides not matched to a gene: 7. Germline loops: CDR1 WNHNN, CDR2 SYGVQD (reference sequence). CDR3 region: CASSERGGRRETQYF. CDR3 in DNA: TGCGCCAGCAGTGAGCGCGGGGGGCGCCGGGAGACCCAGTACTTC.

This clone has only a few counts. The rearrangement links TRBV7-3 to TRBJ2-3, with D possibly TRBD2 on 6 matching bases. Germline V CDR1 and CDR2: SGHTA, FQGTGA. The CDR3 contains 15 residues. Trimming shortened V by 4 bases and J by 0 bases, and 11 bases separated the two germline ends. CDR3 sequence: CASSWDSESTDTQYF. DNA of the CDR3: TGTGCCAGCAGCTGGGACTCCGAAAGCACAGATACGCAGTATTTT.

This chain uses TRBV9 with TRBJ2-5; a weak D match, TRBD1 (6 bases). This CDR3 is 15 amino acids long. Trimming took off 2 bases at V and 9 bases at J, with 20 bases between the two ends. CDR1 and CDR2 from the germline V gene are SGDLS and YYNGEE. The CDR3 DNA is TGTGCCAGCAGCGTGACAGGAAGTCAAGGGTTGCCCCAGTACTTC. This encodes CASSVTGSQGLPQYF. Supplemented by reference TRBV9 and TRBJ2-5, the full variable domain reads DSGVTQTPKHLITATGQRVTLRCSPRSGDLSVYWYQQSLDQGLQFLIQYYNGEERAKGNILERFSAQQFPDLHSELNLSSLELGDSALYFCASSVTGSQGLPQYFGPGTRLLVL.

CDR3 residues: CASSLLVDYMNTEAFF. The CDR3 DNA reads as TGTGCCAGCAGCTTGTTGGTAGATTACATGAACACTGAAGCTTTCTTT. V is TRBV5-6 and J is TRBJ1-1; D not certain. The V gene's germline CDR1 is SGHDT and CDR2 YYEEEE. The CDR3 runs 16 residues. The V end lost 1 base, the J end lost 0 bases, and 13 bases lay between the germline ends.

The CDR3 coding sequence is TGTGCCAGCAGCGACGGGGCGGGGCGAAAATACATGGATACGCAGTATTTT. Amino acids: CASSDGAGRKYMDTQYF. The J gene is TRBJ2-3, the V gene TRBV7-9; TRBD2 might be the D (6 bases). Per the germline V gene, CDR1 is SEHNR and CDR2 is FQNEAQ (reference sequence). CDR3 length equals 17 residues. V lost 5 bases, J lost 6 bases, and 24 bases lay in between.

The chain uses TRBV14 and TRBJ1-2; D possibly corresponds to TRBD1 (6 bases). The CDR3 sequence is 15 residues long. CDR1 is SGHDN, CDR2 FVKESK, per germline. With 0 bases removed from V and 1 base from J, the gap between germline ends came to 9 bases. The CDR3 reads CASSQDQGRNYGYTF. CDR3 coding DNA: TGTGCCAGCAGCCAAGACCAGGGGCGTAACTATGGCTACACCTTC.

The chain combines TRBV1 with TRBJ2-7; whether TRBD2, the table's D call, matches the DNA was not checked. TRBV1 is described as a pseudogene. This CDR3 spans 14 amino acids. CDR3 residues: CTSSHHKRLGEQYF. CDR3 DNA sequence: TGCACCAGCAGCCATCACAAGCGGCTCGGCGAGCAGTACTTC.

This rearrangement joins TRBV10-3 to TRBJ1-1; TRBD1 might be the D (5 bases). The CDR3 totals 12 residues. Per germline, CDR1 ENHRY and CDR2 SYGVKD. V lost 7 bases, J lost 1 base, and 7 bases lay in between. The CDR3 region is CAIKQANTEAFF. The CDR3 region has the DNA TGTGCCATCAAACAGGCGAACACTGAAGCTTTCTTT.

J is TRBJ1-3 and V is TRBV28; D is unclear. Trimming stripped 7 bases from V and 5 bases from J, with 15 bases between. CDR3 length: 14 amino acids. Per the germline V gene, CDR1 is MDHEN and CDR2 is SYDVKM. The CDR3 is CASTSPDARNTIYF. In nucleotides, the CDR3 is TGTGCCAGCACCTCCCCGGACGCTCGAAACACCATATATTTT. Combining the CDR3 with reference TRBV28 and TRBJ1-3 gives the whole variable domain DVKVTQSSRYLVKRTGEKVFLECVQDMDHENMFWYRQDPGLGLRLIYFSYDVKMKEKGDIPEGYSVSREKKERFSLILESASTNQTSMYLCASTSPDARNTIYFGEGSWLTVV.

The chain joins TRBV7-2 to TRBJ1-2; no reliable D call. Looked up from germline, CDR1 is SGHTA and CDR2 is FQGNSA. CDR3 length equals 13 residues. Trimming shortened V by 5 bases and J by 3 bases, and 10 bases separated the two germline ends. The CDR3 loop is CASSPLDYYGYTF. CDR3 DNA: TGTGCCAGCAGCCCCCTGGACTACTATGGCTACACCTTC.